Listed below are T cell receptor beta chains from one sample, sequenced in a study of OX40 agonist ivuxolimab in advanced cancers. Using immunoSEQ multiplex PCR, the repertoire was profiled, and TCRdb retains in-frame clones only, with some absent. The sample consists of roughly 70,000 clones, around 90% of them appearing once. The sequencing used CD4+ or CD8+ T cells sorted from blood, collected in a trial of the OX40 agonist ivuxolimab. These TCRs come from an adult with an advanced solid tumor such as melanoma, head and neck, liver or kidney cancer. The conserved cysteine and the conserved F or W are not part of the CDR3 here. The D gene is left open where the match is weak. Clone size is shown for a subset of rows, as once, few, many or a class of expanded clone.

J: TRBJ1-1
V: TRBV4-3
D: -
size: -
CDR3: ASSQEGGGLNTEAF

J: TRBJ1-1
V: TRBV12-5
D: -
size: -
CDR3: ASGLGGTEAF

J: TRBJ2-7
V: TRBV27
D: -
size: -
CDR3: ASSLSAAYEQY

J: TRBJ2-7
V: TRBV4-1
D: TRBD1
size: once
CDR3: ASSQRQGYEQY

J: TRBJ2-1
V: TRBV9
D: TRBD1
size: -
CDR3: ASSEGQGYNEQF

J: TRBJ2-5
V: TRBV9
D: -
size: -
CDR3: ASTVSTNQETQY

J: TRBJ2-7
V: TRBV27
D: -
size: -
CDR3: ASSLFQGPYEQY

J: TRBJ2-7
V: TRBV6-5
D: TRBD2
size: -
CDR3: ASSFSGSTYEQY

J: TRBJ2-1
V: TRBV7-3
D: -
size: -
CDR3: ASSLIGGWTNEQF

J: TRBJ2-7
V: TRBV5-5
D: -
size: -
CDR3: ASSLQGILDEQY

J: TRBJ2-1
V: TRBV19
D: -
size: -
CDR3: ASSAWGTTNEQF

J: TRBJ1-1
V: TRBV2
D: -
size: -
CDR3: ASSRSEGRPEAF

J: TRBJ2-7
V: TRBV5-6
D: -
size: -
CDR3: ASSLDLSIYEQY

J: TRBJ2-3
V: TRBV11-2
D: TRBD2
size: -
CDR3: ASSLDRGQLAGLDTQY

J: TRBJ2-2
V: TRBV13
D: -
size: -
CDR3: ASGLYTGELF

J: TRBJ1-1
V: TRBV5-5
D: -
size: -
CDR3: ASSLGHTSTTEAF

J: TRBJ2-3
V: TRBV5-1
D: -
size: -
CDR3: ASSMIGGDTDTQY

J: TRBJ1-5
V: TRBV10-1
D: -
size: once
CDR3: ASSGPETGGNQPQH

J: TRBJ1-1
V: TRBV18
D: -
size: -
CDR3: ASSPAPVGAGNTEAF

J: TRBJ1-5
V: TRBV28
D: -
size: -
CDR3: ASSVRGNQPQH

J: TRBJ2-1
V: TRBV27
D: TRBD2
size: -
CDR3: ASSPGLDHFYNEQF

J: TRBJ2-1
V: TRBV28
D: -
size: -
CDR3: ASSRDSSGNEQF

J: TRBJ1-5
V: TRBV4-1
D: TRBD1
size: -
CDR3: ASSLTTGLSNQPQH

J: TRBJ1-2
V: TRBV7-9
D: -
size: -
CDR3: ASSLAGGRDSYGYT

J: TRBJ2-7
V: TRBV19
D: -
size: -
CDR3: ASSMMGGDNYEQY

J: TRBJ2-1
V: TRBV4-3
D: -
size: -
CDR3: ASSQGVSRGNEQF

J: TRBJ1-1
V: TRBV11-2
D: -
size: -
CDR3: ASTSQGDTEAF

J: TRBJ2-7
V: TRBV5-6
D: -
size: -
CDR3: ASSLSVLSYEQY

J: TRBJ2-7
V: TRBV13
D: -
size: few
CDR3: ASSLSLDAYEQY

J: TRBJ1-1
V: TRBV19
D: TRBD1
size: -
CDR3: ASSFGTGATEAF

J: TRBJ1-1
V: TRBV13
D: TRBD1
size: -
CDR3: ASSSTNRGTEAF

J: TRBJ2-1
V: TRBV28
D: -
size: few
CDR3: ASRGRSYNEQF